These 21 T cell receptor beta chains share one sample of origin, sequenced in a study of blood T cell repertoires in COVID-19. Sequencing used immunoSEQ multiplex PCR; TCRdb keeps in-frame clones, though not all of them. The sample gives around 300,000 clones, 75% to 90% of which show up once; about 4% is in the top ten. Sample: peripheral blood. The receptors stem from a woman aged 40 to 50 with acute or convalescent COVID-19.

A few counts support this clone. The rearrangement links TRBV9 to TRBJ2-1, with 12 bases fitting TRBD2. Losses at the gene ends were 3 bases for V and 6 bases for J; bases not matched to a gene: 7. In germline, CDR1 is SGDLS, CDR2 YYNGEE. The CDR3 extends over 16 amino acids. The CDR3 DNA sequence: TGTGCCAGCAGCGACGGGACTAGCGGGCTACCCAATGAGCAGTTCTTC. Translated: CASSDGTSGLPNEQFF.

The V gene is TRBV7-9, the J gene TRBJ2-5; 12 nucleotides match TRBD2. The V gene end was trimmed by 6 bases and the J gene end by 2 bases; junction bases not matched to a gene: 4. Germline CDR1 and CDR2: SEHNR and FQNEAQ (reference sequence). This CDR3 contains 15 residues. In DNA form, the CDR3 reads TGTGCCAGCAGTTCCGGGACTAGCGGGCAAGAGACCCAGTACTTC. Residues: CASSSGTSGQETQYF. Supplemented by reference TRBV7-9 and TRBJ2-5, the full variable domain reads DTGVSQNPRHKITKRGQNVTFRCDPISEHNRLYWYRQTLGQGPEFLTYFQNEAQLEKSRLLSDRFSAERPKGSFSTLEIQRTEQGDSAMYLCASSSGTSGQETQYFGPGTRLLVL.

The chain links TRBV5-1 to TRBJ1-5; D is ambiguous. Trimming removed 4 bases at V and 3 bases at J, with 14 bases between. Per germline, CDR1 SGHRS and CDR2 YFSETQ. The CDR3 spans 15 residues. The CDR3 nucleotides read TGCGCCAGCAGCCCGTACAGCGGGTCCAATCAGCCCCAGCATTTT. It translates to CASSPYSGSNQPQHF. Full variable domain (remainder filled in from reference TRBV5-1 and TRBJ1-5): KAGVTQTPRYLIKTRGQQVTLSCSPISGHRSVSWYQQTPGQGLQFLFEYFSETQRNKGNFPGRFSGRQFSNSRSEMNVSTLELGDSALYLCASSPYSGSNQPQHFGDGTRLSIL.

The V call is TRBV7-6, the J call TRBJ1-1; tentatively, D is TRBD1 (6 bases). Germline CDR1 is SGHVS and CDR2 is FNYEAQ. The CDR3 has 14 amino acids. V was cut by 7 bases and J by 0 bases, with 12 bases left in between. The CDR3 nucleotides read TGTGCCAGCACCCCAGGGACAATGAACACTGAAGCTTTCTTT. Its protein product is CASTPGTMNTEAFF.

This sequence joins TRBV4-2 and TRBJ1-4, with a weak D call TRBD1 (5 bases). Trimming removed 4 bases from V and 8 bases from J, with 20 bases in between. This CDR3 has 16 residues. Germline V lookup: CDR1 LGHNA, CDR2 YNFKEQ. Here the CDR3 reads CASSLEEGAAGEKLFF. Written as DNA, the CDR3 is TGTGCCAGCAGCCTCGAGGAAGGGGCAGCCGGCGAAAAACTGTTTTTT.

To note about this clone: Germline and junction disagree at one end, which may indicate a read error. V gene TRBV7-2 combines with J gene TRBJ1-1; the D gene is possibly TRBD1 (6 bases). The CDR3 consists of 15 residues. The germline V gene has CDR1 SGHTA and CDR2 FQGNSA. Here the CDR3 DNA reads TGTGCCAGCAAAACCCAGGGGTCCGCGAACGCTGAAGCTTTCTTT. Translated, it gives CASKTQGSANAEAFF.

This clone occurred a few times. The chain employs TRBV10-3 and TRBJ2-1; D might be TRBD2 (6 bases). V was trimmed by 0 bases and J by 8 bases, leaving 17 bases between them. The CDR3 runs to 16 residues. Germline values: CDR1 ENHRY, CDR2 SYGVKD. The CDR3 DNA reads TGTGCCATCAGTGAGTCGACGGCGGGGCTAGGGGATGAGCAGTTCTTC. Amino acid sequence: CAISESTAGLGDEQFF.

The chain employs TRBV7-2 and TRBJ2-5, with TRBD2 identical over 8 bases. CDR3 length equals 16 residues. Trimming took 4 bases from V and 7 from J; bases not matched to a gene: 14. CDR1 is SGHTA and CDR2 is FQGNSA in the germline V gene. CDR3 sequence (DNA): TGTGCCAGCAGCTGGGGCTTTTACGGGGGGGCCGGGACCCAGTACTTC. Translation gives CASSWGFYGGAGTQYF.

V usage is TRBV14 and J usage is TRBJ2-3, with TRBD1 identical over 9 bases. Trimming at V came to 4 bases and at J to 5 bases, leaving 10 bases not matched to a gene. The CDR3 length is 16 residues. CDR1 is SGHDN and CDR2 is FVKESK in the germline V gene. The CDR3 DNA is TGTGCCAGCAGCCCGCCCGGGACAGGGATTAGAGATACGCAGTATTTT. Translated: CASSPPGTGIRDTQYF.

V usage is TRBV9 and J usage is TRBJ1-3; D remains ambiguous. The CDR3 runs 15 residues. V gave up 1 base and J gave up 0 bases, with 8 bases separating them. Per germline, CDR1 SGDLS and CDR2 YYNGEE. This CDR3 is CASSVFGASGNTIYF. The DNA of the CDR3 is TGTGCCAGCAGCGTATTCGGAGCCTCTGGAAACACCATATATTTT.

V gene TRBV27 combines with J gene TRBJ2-5; D is perhaps TRBD2 (7 bases). V was shortened by 6 bases and J by 4 bases, with 12 bases between the two germline ends. CDR1 and CDR2 (germline): MNHEY, SMNVEV (reference sequence). This CDR3 comprises 13 residues. In nucleotides, the CDR3 is TGTGCCAGCAGGGGGGGGGCGCGAGAGACCCAGTACTTC. Translating gives CASRGGARETQYF.

V is TRBV10-1 and J is TRBJ2-2, with D hard to call. This CDR3 is 17 amino acids long. The germline V gene encodes CDR1 WNHNN and CDR2 SYGVQD (reference sequence). V dropped 2 bases and J dropped 6 bases, with 19 bases sitting between them. CDR3 DNA: TGCGCCAGCAGTGAGATTCCAGGCTCGAGATCGGCCGGGGAGCTGTTTTTT. Translation: CASSEIPGSRSAGELFF.

This clone has a single count. The chain uses TRBV24-1 and TRBJ1-1, with D possibly being TRBD1 (5 bases). CDR1 is KGHDR, CDR2 SFDVKD, per germline. V lost 6 bases to trimming and J lost 4 bases, with 14 bases between them. The CDR3 runs to 14 residues. CDR3 sequence: CATSSGGRGTEAFF. For the CDR3, the DNA is TGTGCCACCAGTTCCGGGGGACGGGGCACTGAAGCTTTCTTT.

The chain carries TRBV30 and TRBJ1-1; TRBD1 might be the D (5 bases). This CDR3 region has 14 residues. Germline assignment: CDR1 GTSNPN and CDR2 SVGIG (reference sequence). V gave up 0 bases and J gave up 1 base, with 9 bases separating them. CDR3 DNA: TGTGCCTGGAGTGTGACCCAGGGGAACACTGAAGCTTTCTTT. It yields the protein CAWSVTQGNTEAFF.

The genes are TRBV23-1 and TRBJ2-4; D ambiguous. TRBV23-1 counts as an open reading frame of uncertain function. The length of the CDR3 is 16 residues. Trimming took off 2 bases at V and 1 base at J, with 12 bases between the two ends. CDR3 nucleotides: TGCGCCAGCAGTCAAGCGATCCTCGGGGCCAAAAACATTCAGTACTTC. Amino acid sequence: CASSQAILGAKNIQYF.

The rearrangement joins TRBV30 to TRBJ2-1; D might be TRBD1 (5 bases). Trimming stripped 2 bases from V and 9 bases from J, with 5 bases between. Germline lookup yields CDR1 GTSNPN and CDR2 SVGIG (reference sequence). CDR3 length: 10 residues. CDR3 protein: CAWSRGEQFF. CDR3 nucleotides: TGTGCCTGGAGTAGGGGTGAGCAGTTCTTC.

This sequence joins TRBV30 and TRBJ1-2; 7 bases match TRBD1. V lost 4 bases to trimming and J lost 4 bases; unmatched junction nucleotides: 6. The CDR3 sequence is 13 residues long. Germline CDR1 is GTSNPN and CDR2 is SVGIG (reference sequence). Here the CDR3 DNA reads TGTGCCTGGACCGCTAGGGACAGCTATGGCTACACCTTC. Protein sequence: CAWTARDSYGYTF.

The J gene is TRBJ1-2, the V gene TRBV24-1; 8 bases map to TRBD1. This CDR3 has 18 amino acids. Germline V gene lookup returns CDR1 KGHDR and CDR2 SFDVKD. J lost 3 bases, V lost 3 bases, and 14 bases had no gene match. The CDR3 DNA reads as TGTGCCACCAGTGATGGGGTTACCTCGGGACAGGCGGACTATGGCTACACCTTC. It yields the protein CATSDGVTSGQADYGYTF.

The chain carries TRBV5-1 and TRBJ2-3; 12 bases agree with TRBD2. Germline lookup yields CDR1 SGHRS and CDR2 YFSETQ. Unmatched junction bases numbered 10, after V lost 0 bases and J lost 5 bases. There are 18 residues in the CDR3. In DNA, the CDR3 is TGCGCCAGCAGCTTGGTCCCTAGCGGGGGGGCCTTCAAAGATACGCAGTATTTT. It specifies CASSLVPSGGAFKDTQYF. The whole variable domain, filled in from reference TRBV5-1 and TRBJ2-3, reads KAGVTQTPRYLIKTRGQQVTLSCSPISGHRSVSWYQQTPGQGLQFLFEYFSETQRNKGNFPGRFSGRQFSNSRSEMNVSTLELGDSALYLCASSLVPSGGAFKDTQYFGPGTRLTVL.

V and J are TRBV3-1 (or the pseudogene TRBV3-2) and TRBJ1-1; 7 bases fit TRBD1. This CDR3 region has 13 residues. V lost 7 bases and J lost 1; bases outside the gene matches: 3. CDR1 is LGHDT, CDR2 YNNKEL, per germline (reference sequence). The CDR3 loop reads CASTRTGNTEAFF. CDR3 DNA sequence: TGTGCCAGCACCCGGACAGGGAACACTGAAGCTTTCTTT.

This rearrangement joins TRBV27 to TRBJ1-4; TRBD1 might be the D (6 bases). V was clipped by 7 bases and J by 0 bases, with 18 bases between them. Germline V gene sequence: CDR1 MNHEY, CDR2 SMNVEV (reference sequence). The CDR3 loop spans 17 amino acids. The chain's CDR3 is CASTLRGGVSTNEKLFF. The CDR3 region has the DNA TGTGCCAGCACCCTGAGGGGGGGGGTCTCAACTAATGAAAAACTGTTTTTT.